A selection of T cell receptor beta chains follows, all from one sample in a study of cytomegalovirus exposure and HLA in healthy donors. The assay was immunoSEQ multiplex PCR, and TCRdb's table has in-frame clones only and misses some. The sample consists of roughly 160,000 clones, about 80% of them appearing once. Sample: PBMCs. Source of these receptors: a woman aged 50 to 60 in good health and CMV-seronegative. The CDR3 runs from the conserved cysteine through the conserved F or W. Size values are once, few and many counts, or a class for expanded clones, and some rows have none.

CDR3aa | j_gene | v_gene | abundance
CASSFAGGILTEAFF | TRBJ1-1 | TRBV7-9 | NA
CASSQGPREKLFF | TRBJ1-4 | TRBV7-7 | NA
CASSYSAGTIYNEQFF | TRBJ2-1 | TRBV6-5 | few
CASLAKNIQYF | TRBJ2-4 | TRBV28 | NA
CASIDNYNSPLHF | TRBJ1-6 | TRBV2 | NA
CASSLGQVPQETQYF | TRBJ2-5 | TRBV7-2 | NA
CAWSVRTSGLDEQFF | TRBJ2-1 | TRBV30 | NA
CASSQGPSRGGAYNEQFF | TRBJ2-1 | TRBV4-3 | NA
CASSYYNQPQHF | TRBJ1-5 | TRBV7-2 | NA
CASSLDQGPSSGNTIYF | TRBJ1-3 | TRBV7-2 | NA
CASSEKAGVVNTEAFF | TRBJ1-1 | TRBV6-1 | NA
CASSPSGTTNTGELFF | TRBJ2-2 | TRBV5-1 | once
CASSLAGAGTDTQYF | TRBJ2-3 | TRBV5-4 | NA
CASSYSDSSNYGYTF | TRBJ1-2 | TRBV6-6 | NA
CAWSEGTLYSNQPQHF | TRBJ1-5 | TRBV30 | NA
CASSLGTQAKNIQYF | TRBJ2-4 | TRBV7-9 | NA
CATSRAAGELFF | TRBJ2-2 | TRBV15 | few
CASSLGDTDNEQFF | TRBJ2-1 | TRBV7-9 | NA
CASSQAEPGLAGGYEQYF | TRBJ2-7 | TRBV4-3 | NA
CASTQTATLDYTEAFF | TRBJ1-1 | TRBV10-1 | NA
CASSLGGQGTDTQYF | TRBJ2-3 | TRBV7-2 | NA
CVSSFSSNYGYTF | TRBJ1-2 | TRBV7-2 | NA
CASRWASGSSYNEQFF | TRBJ2-1 | TRBV5-1 | NA
CASRSSGGLIGYTF | TRBJ1-2 | TRBV4-1 | few
CASYSGQGNNEQFF | TRBJ2-1 | TRBV18 | NA
CASRFVGRGVEGNTEAFF | TRBJ1-1 | TRBV28 | NA
CASSKSGQETQYF | TRBJ2-5 | TRBV28 | NA
CASGLQGTGDEQFF | TRBJ2-1 | TRBV12-5 | NA
CASSSSVEAFF | TRBJ1-1 | TRBV13 | few
CASSLRGQGGYEQYF | TRBJ2-7 | TRBV5-6 | NA
CASSILRSNNSPLHF | TRBJ1-6 | TRBV19 | NA
CASSSLQGASTEAFF | TRBJ1-1 | TRBV11-2 | NA
CASSAVTGGRGEQYF | TRBJ2-7 | TRBV9 | NA
CASYGGQGAREQYF | TRBJ2-7 | TRBV5-6 | NA
CASGPFRNEQYF | TRBJ2-7 | TRBV2 | NA
CASSPLGQLNSYEQYF | TRBJ2-7 | TRBV18 | NA
CASSLWDSARYTF | TRBJ1-2 | TRBV7-2 | NA
CASSPPGTLNTEAFF | TRBJ1-1 | TRBV14 | NA
CASSLSYGGPAFF | TRBJ1-1 | TRBV27 | NA
CASSLLENQETQYF | TRBJ2-5 | TRBV7-9 | NA
CASSLGSGGTDTQYF | TRBJ2-3 | TRBV5-1 | NA
CASSIVGDFSYEQYF | TRBJ2-7 | TRBV19 | NA
CASSDGGLAGGPSNEQFF | TRBJ2-1 | TRBV19 | NA
CASSFGQGRRTEAFF | TRBJ1-1 | TRBV7-2 | NA
CASSEALRSYEQYF | TRBJ2-7 | TRBV2 | NA
CASSLGLAGYNEQFF | TRBJ2-1 | TRBV7-2 | NA
CASSVNPGGISEQYF | TRBJ2-7 | TRBV9 | once
CASRTADQPQHF | TRBJ1-5 | TRBV6-6 | NA
CASTSTGASYEQYF | TRBJ2-7 | TRBV19 | NA
CASILSREGTGYGYTF | TRBJ1-2 | TRBV28 | NA
CASSPGLPSSYNEQFF | TRBJ2-1 | TRBV4-1 | NA
CASSFLGLQSSYNEQFF | TRBJ2-1 | TRBV28 | NA
CASSEQGVGSNQPQHF | TRBJ1-5 | TRBV18 | NA
CASSANSNQPQHF | TRBJ1-5 | TRBV18 | NA